This section outlines one T cell receptor beta chain sequence together with its context. This sample is part of a study of naive and memory T cell subsets. Four PCR rounds used nested alpha and beta constant region primers plus the SP2 primer. One entry per CDR3 protein, called by TCRdb with MiXCR from the 5' RACE reads. Of some 60,000 distinct CDR3 sequences in the sample, 7% to 8% were seen once. An oligonucleotide containing a UMI was ligated to the 3' end of TCR cDNA. CDR3 length equals 16 residues. The germline V and J ends were trimmed by 5 bases and 0 bases, with 14 bases remaining between them. CDR1 MNHEY and CDR2 SVGAGI come from the germline V gene.

The clonotype originates from a female donor in good health. The J gene is TRBJ1-5, the V gene TRBV6-5; D gene uncertain. CDR3 protein: CASSPIGGDSNQPQHF. DNA for the CDR3: TGTGCCAGCAGTCCAATAGGCGGGGATAGCAATCAGCCCCAGCATTTT.